This TCR beta chain stems from a study of blood T cell repertoires in COVID-19. Looking at the study overall: From the United States, Italy and Spain came samples of acute and convalescent COVID-19. PBMCs, B-cell-depleted T cells, or T cells were the source of the cDNA or gDNA that made up the material.

Per the original methods: Nucleated cell number was recorded as an estimate derived from reference gene primer amplification. Sequenced by immunoSEQ multiplex PCR; TCRdb stores in-frame clones only, minus some. V and J calls and clone size come straight from that table; D and trimming were deduced from the DNA. The table has roughly 280,000 clones, around nine tenths seen once; the top ten hold about 10%. CDR1 and CDR2 (germline): MNHEY, SVGAGI. V dropped 6 bases and J dropped 6; count of bases not matched to a gene: 8. The CDR3 is 14 residues long. The receptor was derived from a man aged 40-49 years with active or convalescent COVID-19. This chain uses TRBV6-5 with TRBJ1-5; 7 nucleotides match TRBD1. The specimen sequenced was peripheral blood. The CDR3 protein is CASSRQGLIQPQHF. The CDR3 DNA sequence: TGTGCCAGCAGCAGACAGGGTCTAATTCAGCCCCAGCATTTT.